This TCR beta chain was documented in a study of CD4 T cells in relation to SARS-CoV-2 and coronaviruses. Across the study: TCR beta CDR3s were sequenced after approximately 9-day antigen culture of PBMCs.

J was trimmed by 3 bases and V by 6 bases; bases with no gene match: 4. Germline CDR1 reads LNHDA; CDR2 reads SQIVND (reference sequence). The CDR3 length is 13 residues. Data came from immunoSEQ multiplex PCR; TCRdb stores just in-frame clones and leaves some out. The table includes about 12,000 clones, over 65% detected once. The unexposed donors gave CD4+ T cells in 2011-2018, prior to COVID-19. Isolation of CD4+ T cells took place after less than 13 days in culture. Notes on this clone: Its target is not known.

The chain uses TRBV19 and TRBJ2-5; 7 bases map to TRBD2. Sequencing was carried out using CD4+ T cells from PBMCs, cultured in vitro. This clonotype was sampled from a human donor in good health. CDR3 in amino acids: CASRRTREETQYF. The CDR3 coding sequence is TGTGCCAGTAGACGGACTAGAGAAGAGACCCAGTACTTC.